The 30 T cell receptor beta chains below all came from one sample that was sequenced in a study of cytotoxic CD8 clonotypes in ibrutinib-treated CLL (dated by TCRdb to the early 2020s). The library was prepared using the immunoSEQ multiplex PCR assay. Imported from immuneACCESS, the table was reduced by TCRdb to in-frame sequences with V and J called. These copies leave out some clones; in studies compared against another copy, an unresolved V gene accounts for under half, and the cause of the remainder is not known. Counted in this sample were some 140,000 clones; roughly 83% of them appeared once. Around 13% of the sample goes to the ten largest clones. According to the study, the label for this sample's time point signals: approximately eleven months on ibrutinib. The sample consisted of PBMCs, taken after 12 months of ibrutinib treatment. Source of these receptors: a human donor with chronic lymphocytic leukemia.

V gene TRBV5-4 combines with J gene TRBJ1-2; no firm D call. CDR1 is SGHNT, CDR2 YYREEE, per germline (reference sequence). V dropped 4 bases and J dropped 3 bases, with 10 bases sitting between them. The CDR3 length is 13 residues. DNA for the CDR3: TGTGCCAGCAGCGGCGTACCTCACTATGGCTACACCTTC. The encoded protein is CASSGVPHYGYTF.

The gene calls are TRBV7-9 and TRBJ2-1, with D unclear. CDR1 and CDR2 (germline): SEHNR, FQNEAQ (reference sequence). V lost 5 bases and J 8 bases, leaving 19 bases between the germline ends. This CDR3 contains 15 residues. In DNA, the CDR3 is TGTGCCAGCAGCCACAAGCGAGTGTTTGAGGATGAGCAGTTCTTC. Translating it yields CASSHKRVFEDEQFF. The complete variable domain, with remaining parts taken from reference TRBV7-9 and TRBJ2-1, reads DTGVSQNPRHKITKRGQNVTFRCDPISEHNRLYWYRQTLGQGPEFLTYFQNEAQLEKSRLLSDRFSAERPKGSFSTLEIQRTEQGDSAMYLCASSHKRVFEDEQFFGPGTRLTVL.

The chain uses TRBV4-3 and TRBJ1-1; D is unclear. Germline V gene data show CDR1 as LGHNA and CDR2 as YSLEER. The CDR3 runs 15 residues. The V gene lost 0 bases and the J gene lost 0 bases, with 8 bases spanning the gap. The CDR3 protein is CASSQDLQVNTEAFF. DNA for the CDR3: TGCGCCAGCAGCCAAGATCTGCAGGTGAACACTGAAGCTTTCTTT.

The rearrangement uses TRBV27 and TRBJ2-5, with D unresolved. Germline values: CDR1 MNHEY, CDR2 SMNVEV (reference sequence). This CDR3 has 14 residues. V shed 5 bases and J shed 7 bases, with 17 bases lying between them. This chain's CDR3 is CASSEEVFRRTQYF. The DNA for the CDR3 is TGTGCCAGCAGTGAAGAGGTATTTCGGCGGACCCAGTACTTC.

The chain links TRBV15 to TRBJ2-5, with D hard to call. The germline V gene has CDR1 LNHNV and CDR2 YYDKDF (reference sequence). V lost 1 base to trimming and J lost 0 bases, with 3 bases between them. The CDR3 runs 13 residues. The CDR3 loop is CATSRGYQETQYF. The CDR3 DNA reads as TGTGCCACCAGCAGAGGGTACCAAGAGACCCAGTACTTC.

This sequence joins TRBV6-1 and TRBJ1-2, with D hard to call. The V end lost 0 bases, the J end lost 0 bases, and 11 bases lay between the germline ends. This CDR3 spans 16 amino acids. Germline CDR1 and CDR2: MNHNS and SASEGT. In nucleotides, the CDR3 is TGTGCCAGCAGTGAAGCTCTGGCGCACGCTAACTATGGCTACACCTTC. This sequence encodes CASSEALAHANYGYTF.

The genes are TRBV27 and TRBJ2-1; D gene unclear. Trimming left V 7 bases short and J 3 bases short, with 4 bases between. In germline, CDR1 is MNHEY, CDR2 SMNVEV (reference sequence). CDR3 length: 11 amino acids. The CDR3 region has the DNA TGTGCCAGCATCGGCTACAATGAGCAGTTCTTC. The encoded protein is CASIGYNEQFF.

The chain joins TRBV5-4 to TRBJ2-7, with 9 bases matching TRBD1. The trim removed 3 bases at V and 6 bases at J, leaving 4 bases unmatched. Germline V gives CDR1 SGHNT, CDR2 YYREEE (reference sequence). This CDR3 is built from 13 residues. CDR3 sequence (DNA): TGTGCCAGCAGCTCGGGACAGGGAAGCGAGCAGTACTTC. This translates into CASSSGQGSEQYF. Complete variable domain (other parts from reference TRBV5-4 and TRBJ2-7): ETGVTQSPTHLIKTRGQQVTLRCSSQSGHNTVSWYQQALGQGPQFIFQYYREEENGRGNFPPRFSGLQFPNYSSELNVNALELDDSALYLCASSSGQGSEQYFGPGTRLTVT.

The gene calls are TRBV19 and TRBJ2-7; the D call may be TRBD1 or TRBD2 (5 bases each). V dropped 3 bases and J dropped 3 bases, with 12 bases sitting between them. This CDR3 is 14 amino acids long. CDR1 is LNHDA and CDR2 is SQIVND in the germline V gene (reference sequence). In nucleotides, the CDR3 is TGTGCCAGTAGTATTATAGGGACGAACTACGAGCAGTACTTC. It is translated as CASSIIGTNYEQYF.

The V and J genes are TRBV6-1 and TRBJ1-5; TRBD1 matches 9 bases. V was pared by 0 bases and J by 5 bases, with 8 bases of the junction left unmatched. The CDR3 covers 17 residues. Germline CDR1 reads MNHNS; CDR2 reads SASEGT. CDR3 protein: CASSEALRTGVHQPQHF. DNA of the CDR3: TGTGCCAGCAGTGAAGCGTTGCGGACAGGGGTTCATCAGCCCCAGCATTTT.

The chain links TRBV4-1 to TRBJ2-7, with 7 bases that match TRBD1. V lost 4 bases and J lost 2; bases outside the gene matches: 14. CDR3 length: 17 amino acids. Germline CDR1 and CDR2: MGHRA and YSYEKL. CDR3 sequence: CASSRITGTASAYEQYF. DNA for the CDR3: TGCGCCAGCAGCCGCATAACCGGGACAGCATCCGCCTACGAGCAGTACTTC.

V usage is TRBV7-2 and J usage is TRBJ2-5; D is ambiguous. The CDR3 contains 14 residues. Trimming cost V 0 bases and J 1 base, with 6 bases left between them. CDR1 and CDR2 (germline): SGHTA, FQGNSA. CDR3 DNA: TGTGCCAGCAGCTTAGCGGGCAGCCAAGAGACCCAGTACTTC. Residues: CASSLAGSQETQYF.

This clone showed up just a few times. The chain couples TRBV10-3 to TRBJ2-7, with D maybe TRBD2 (6 bases). The CDR3 has 15 residues. Looked up from germline, CDR1 is ENHRY and CDR2 is SYGVKD. Trimming removed 0 bases at V and 2 bases at J, with 11 bases between. DNA of the CDR3: TGTGCCATCAGTGAGTCGGGCGGGACGCCCTACGAGCAGTACTTC. Translated, it gives CAISESGGTPYEQYF.

This clone was detected a few times. This chain links TRBV14 with TRBJ1-1; D uncertain. The CDR3 covers 16 residues. The ends were cut back, 0 bases at V and 0 bases at J, with 11 bases in the middle. The germline gives CDR1 SGHDN, CDR2 FVKESK. CDR3 region: CASSQDVTLMNTEAFF. DNA of the CDR3: TGTGCCAGCAGCCAAGATGTGACATTAATGAACACTGAAGCTTTCTTT.

This chain connects TRBV7-2 to TRBJ2-7, with 9 bases aligning to TRBD2. CDR1 is SGHTA, CDR2 FQGNSA, per germline. This CDR3 region has 16 residues. The ends lost 4 bases at V and 2 bases at J; junction bases unmatched: 9. The chain's CDR3 is CASSSDLAGIPYEQYF. Here the CDR3 DNA reads TGTGCCAGCAGCTCCGACCTAGCGGGGATCCCCTACGAGCAGTACTTC.

The chain carries TRBV4-3 and TRBJ2-4; TRBD2 matches at 7 bases. This CDR3 has 13 amino acids. Trimming removed 2 bases from V and 6 bases from J; junction bases left unmatched: 1. Per the germline V gene, CDR1 is LGHNA and CDR2 is YSLEER. The CDR3 DNA reads TGCGCCAGCAGCCAACCGGGGGGAAACATTCAGTACTTC. Amino acid sequence: CASSQPGGNIQYF.

The chain couples TRBV7-6 to TRBJ2-7, with 8 bases lining up with TRBD1. The CDR3 spans 14 residues. Germline-derived CDR1 and CDR2 are SGHVS and FNYEAQ. V trimming: 5 bases; J trimming: 6 bases; junction bases outside the gene matches: 9. CDR3 residues: CASSPAQGGFEQYF. The CDR3 nucleotides read TGTGCCAGCAGCCCAGCACAGGGGGGTTTCGAGCAGTACTTC.

This rearrangement joins TRBV30 to TRBJ1-2, with TRBD1 matching 9 bases. The CDR3 is 14 residues long. V was clipped by 3 bases and J by 5 bases; unmatched bases: 7. CDR1 is GTSNPN and CDR2 is SVGIG in the germline V gene (reference sequence). Here the CDR3 reads CAWRADRGFYGYTF. The CDR3 DNA sequence: TGTGCCTGGAGAGCAGACAGGGGGTTTTATGGCTACACCTTC.

The chain joins TRBV4-2 to TRBJ1-5; D gene ambiguous. The germline V gene has CDR1 LGHNA and CDR2 YNFKEQ. This CDR3 is 12 amino acids long. V lost 4 bases and J 3 bases, leaving 4 bases between the germline ends. The CDR3 loop reads CASSPLNQPQHF. The CDR3 DNA follows: TGTGCCAGCAGCCCCCTCAATCAGCCCCAGCATTTT.

This clone occurred once. V usage is TRBV5-5 and J usage is TRBJ2-7, with D possibly called TRBD1 or TRBD2 (5 bases each). This CDR3 has 17 residues. The germline V and J ends were trimmed by 4 bases and 0 bases, with 20 bases remaining between them. From germline, CDR1 is SGHKS and CDR2 YYEKEE (reference sequence). CDR3 nucleotide sequence: TGTGCCAGCAGCGGATCCCCGGGACCCTCGAGCTCCTACGAGCAGTACTTC. Translated, it gives CASSGSPGPSSSYEQYF.

V is TRBV5-1 and J is TRBJ1-1; a weak D match, TRBD1 (5 bases). Germline CDR1 and CDR2: SGHRS and YFSETQ. Deletions cut 0 bases from V and 4 bases from J, with 28 bases between. The CDR3 loop spans 20 amino acids. The CDR3 DNA follows: TGCGCCAGCAGCTTGGTTTCAGGGCGGGTTCTAGAGAGAACTCGCACTGAAGCTTTCTTT. Residues: CASSLVSGRVLERTRTEAFF.

The V call is TRBV10-3, the J call TRBJ1-5; D unresolved. The CDR3 totals 17 residues. Trimming removed 0 bases at V and 0 bases at J, with 12 bases between. Germline values: CDR1 ENHRY, CDR2 SYGVKD. The DNA for the CDR3 is TGTGCCATCAGTGAGTCGGGTTGGAGTCATAGCAATCAGCCCCAGCATTTT. This sequence encodes CAISESGWSHSNQPQHF.

The chain recombines TRBV2 with TRBJ2-2; the D is unclear. V lost 8 bases and J lost 6, with 7 bases in between. From germline, CDR1 is SNHLY and CDR2 FYNNEI. The CDR3 has 11 amino acids. For the CDR3, the DNA is TGTGCCAGCGGGTGGGCCGGGGAGCTGTTTTTT. Its protein is CASGWAGELFF.

This clone rates as medium-sized. The chain links TRBV6-1 to TRBJ2-3, with a tentative D call TRBD2 (6 bases). The germline V and J ends were trimmed by 4 bases and 2 bases, with 13 bases remaining between them. The CDR3 contains 15 residues. Germline V lookup: CDR1 MNHNS, CDR2 SASEGT. CDR3: CASSGVAGTTDTQYF. CDR3 DNA: TGTGCCAGCAGTGGAGTGGCGGGGACCACAGATACGCAGTATTTT.

The J gene is TRBJ2-3, the V gene TRBV5-1, with TRBD1 identical over 12 bases. Trimming cost V 1 base and J 4 bases; bases outside gene matches: 7. This CDR3 region has 17 residues. CDR1 is SGHRS and CDR2 is YFSETQ in the germline V gene. The CDR3 sequence: CASSLKGQGAVADTQYF. The CDR3 DNA sequence: TGCGCCAGCAGCTTGAAGGGACAGGGGGCTGTAGCAGATACGCAGTATTTT.

The V and J genes are TRBV28 and TRBJ1-5, with D unclear. V was cut by 6 bases and J by 0 bases, with 18 bases left in between. This CDR3 has 17 residues. Germline-derived CDR1 and CDR2 are MDHEN and SYDVKM. CDR3: CASSQMAGTYSNQPQHF. The CDR3 coding sequence is TGTGCCAGCAGCCAAATGGCGGGTACCTATAGCAATCAGCCCCAGCATTTT.

This clone has more than one count but fewer than ten. The chain links TRBV11-2 to TRBJ2-1; 7 bases are a match to TRBD2. The V gene's germline CDR1 is SGHAT and CDR2 FQNNGV. The CDR3 has 15 residues. J lost 3 bases, V lost 1 base, and 3 bases had no gene match. The CDR3 here is CASSLGPSGYNEQFF. In DNA form, the CDR3 reads TGTGCCAGCAGCTTAGGGCCTAGCGGCTACAATGAGCAGTTCTTC.

The chain combines TRBV7-2 with TRBJ2-1, with a possible D match to TRBD2 (6 bases). The V and J ends lost 3 bases and 8 bases respectively, with 17 bases between them. The CDR3 has 15 amino acids. Germline V lookup: CDR1 SGHTA, CDR2 FQGNSA. CDR3 protein: CASSFSPAGSYEQFF. The CDR3, as DNA: TGTGCCAGCAGCTTCTCCCCTGCGGGATCGTATGAGCAGTTCTTC.

V and J are TRBV6-4 and TRBJ2-2; D is possibly TRBD1 (6 bases). Looked up from germline, CDR1 is MRHNA and CDR2 is SNTAGT. V lost 3 bases to trimming and J lost 2 bases, with 10 bases between them. The CDR3 extends over 15 amino acids. The CDR3 region is CASSEEGGNTGELFF. The CDR3 DNA reads as TGTGCCAGCAGTGAAGAAGGGGGAAACACCGGGGAGCTGTTTTTT.

The rearrangement uses TRBV7-9 and TRBJ1-4, with D unresolved. Trimming removed 6 bases from V and 2 bases from J, with 7 bases in between. The CDR3 is made up of 13 amino acids. CDR1 and CDR2 from the germline V gene are SEHNR and FQNEAQ (reference sequence). CDR3 DNA sequence: TGTGCCAGCAGACGGCAGACTAATGAAAAACTGTTTTTT. This translates into CASRRQTNEKLFF.